The 18 T cell receptor beta chains in this list originate from one sample, sequenced in a study of patients and donors after allogeneic stem cell transplantation. TCRdb redid the calling of the RT-PCR reads with MiXCR, one entry per CDR3 protein. The data show about a million distinct CDR3 sequences, approximately 19% seen once. Input material: blood, either unsorted or a sorted T cell fraction (not recorded which). The receptors come from a human donor who was either an allogeneic HSCT recipient or a stem cell or donor lymphocyte infusion donor (not recorded which). It is not recorded whose cells these are; they may come from a transplant donor.

This clonotype was seen a handful of times. J is TRBJ2-1 and V is TRBV5-1; D not certain. The CDR3 has 14 residues. V was trimmed by 0 bases and J by 5 bases, leaving 9 bases between them. Looked up from germline, CDR1 is SGHRS and CDR2 is YFSETQ. The CDR3 DNA sequence: TGCGCCAGCAGCTTGGAGAGGTATAACAATGAGCAGTTCTTC. Translation: CASSLERYNNEQFF.

The chain carries TRBV6-2 or TRBV6-3 and TRBJ1-6, with unresolved D. V was clipped by 2 bases and J by 2 bases, with 16 bases between them. Germline V gene data show CDR1 as MNHEY and CDR2 as SVGEGT. This CDR3 region has 18 residues. CDR3 sequence reads: CASSYDRLVDAYNSPLHF. CDR3 DNA sequence: TGTGCCAGCAGTTACGATCGCCTGGTGGACGCCTATAATTCACCCCTCCACTTT.

This sequence joins TRBV12-3 or TRBV12-4 and TRBJ2-7, with TRBD1 matching 7 bases. Unmatched junction bases numbered 12, after V lost 1 base and J lost 3 bases. This CDR3 has 17 amino acids. The CDR3 sequence: CASSLVEGAGAYYEQYF. CDR3 nucleotide sequence: TGTGCCAGCAGTTTAGTAGAGGGGGCAGGGGCTTACTACGAGCAGTACTTC.

The gene calls are TRBV6-5 and TRBJ2-1; 8 positions agree with TRBD2. Germline V gene lookup returns CDR1 MNHEY and CDR2 SVGAGI. V trimming: 4 bases; J trimming: 7 bases; junction bases outside the gene matches: 15. The CDR3 totals 17 residues. In DNA form, the CDR3 reads TGTGCCAGCAGTTCCCTACAGAGTAGCGGGATTTTGAATGAGCAGTTCTTC. Translated: CASSSLQSSGILNEQFF.

This chain uses TRBV28 with TRBJ2-1; TRBD1 agrees at 10 bases. The ends lost 3 bases at V and 9 bases at J; junction bases unmatched: 5. This CDR3 is built from 14 residues. Germline V gene data show CDR1 as MDHEN and CDR2 as SYDVKM. CDR3: CASSLGGQGGEQFF. The CDR3 DNA sequence: TGTGCCAGCAGTTTGGGTGGACAGGGGGGTGAGCAGTTCTTC.

The rearrangement links TRBV20-1 to TRBJ2-7; the match to TRBD1 covers 8 bases. Germline values: CDR1 DFQATT, CDR2 SNEGSKA (reference sequence). V was pared by 0 bases and J by 5 bases, with 6 bases of the junction left unmatched. The CDR3 length is 14 residues. The DNA of the CDR3 is TGCAGTGCTAGAGATAGGACAGGGAGTCACGAGCAGTACTTC. Its protein is CSARDRTGSHEQYF.

The chain joins TRBV15 to TRBJ2-7; D remains unclear. CDR1 is LNHNV and CDR2 is YYDKDF in the germline V gene (reference sequence). Trimming removed 0 bases at V and 5 bases at J, with 5 bases between. The CDR3 sequence is 12 residues long. The CDR3 region is CATSRDRNEQYF. As DNA, the CDR3 is TGTGCCACCAGCAGAGACCGGAACGAGCAGTACTTC.

The chain has TRBV18 and TRBJ2-1; 10 nucleotides match TRBD2. The V segment lost 2 bases and the J segment 0 bases; nucleotides outside the gene matches: 10. The CDR3 consists of 19 residues. The germline CDR1 and CDR2 sequences are KGHSH and LQKENI. CDR3 residues: CASSPFSSGGRSSYNEQFF. CDR3 coding DNA: TGTGCCAGCTCACCATTTTCTAGCGGGGGCCGTAGCTCCTACAATGAGCAGTTCTTC. Drawing the rest from reference TRBV18 and TRBJ2-1, the complete variable domain is NAGVMQNPRHLVRRRGQEARLRCSPMKGHSHVYWYRQLPEEGLKFMVYLQKENIIDESGMPKERFSAEFPKEGPSILRIQQVVRGDSAAYFCASSPFSSGGRSSYNEQFFGPGTRLTVL.

The J gene is TRBJ2-1, the V gene TRBV3-1; perhaps TRBD1 as D (6 bases). CDR1 and CDR2 (germline): LGHDT, YNNKEL (reference sequence). This CDR3 has 13 residues. V was shortened by 8 bases and J by 7 bases, with 15 bases between the two germline ends. In nucleotides, the CDR3 is TGTGCCAGCCGAAACAAAAGGGGGAATGAGCAGTTCTTC. This codes for CASRNKRGNEQFF.

This chain uses TRBV6-1 with TRBJ2-1, with no clear D. V was trimmed by 5 bases and J by 4 bases, leaving 15 bases between them. CDR1 MNHNS and CDR2 SASEGT come from the germline V gene. This CDR3 has 15 amino acids. The CDR3, as DNA: TGTGCCAGCAGTCCCGAGGTAGAAAGTTACAATGAGCAGTTCTTC. This codes for CASSPEVESYNEQFF.

As for this clonotype: This CDR3 fails to terminate in the conserved phenylalanine or tryptophan, so it likely reflects a read error. The chain links TRBV12-3 or TRBV12-4 to TRBJ1-2, with D possibly matching TRBD1 (6 bases). This CDR3 has 12 amino acids. CDR3 sequence: CVSSKTGSGYTL. Written as DNA, the CDR3 is TGTGTCAGCAGTAAGACAGGCTCTGGCTACACCCTC.

This clonotype was detected only a few times. The V and J genes are TRBV6-1 and TRBJ1-4; possible D gene TRBD1, 5 bases. The CDR3 is made up of 15 amino acids. The V end was cut by 6 bases, the J end by 7 bases, with 18 bases between. Germline V gives CDR1 MNHNS, CDR2 SASEGT. The CDR3 sequence is CASRNGGVGSEKLFF. The CDR3 nucleotides read TGTGCCAGCAGAAACGGGGGGGTAGGCAGTGAAAAACTGTTTTTT.

The chain carries TRBV12-3 or TRBV12-4 and TRBJ2-5; 7 bases align to TRBD2. There are 16 residues in the CDR3. Losses at the gene ends were 1 base for V and 1 base for J; bases not matched to a gene: 6. CDR3 sequence: CASSLGGGVVQETQYF. The CDR3 DNA reads as TGTGCCAGCAGTTTAGGGGGAGGGGTGGTCCAAGAGACCCAGTACTTC.

CDR3 loop: CASSQVLAGGLDTQYF. The CDR3 DNA follows: TGTGCCAGCAGCCAAGTACTAGCGGGGGGGCTGGATACGCAGTATTTT. The chain joins TRBV4-2 to TRBJ2-3; 13 positions agree with TRBD2. The CDR3 has 16 residues. The V segment lost 1 base and the J segment 6 bases; nucleotides outside the gene matches: 4. Germline-derived CDR1 and CDR2 are LGHNA and YNFKEQ.

Here the CDR3 DNA reads TGTGCCAGCAGTACCCACGACAGGGCCATTGGTGAGCAGTACTTC. Amino acid sequence: CASSTHDRAIGEQYF. The chain combines TRBV6-1 with TRBJ2-7; 7 bases are a match to TRBD1. With 5 bases clipped from V and 7 bases from J, the junction kept 14 bases outside the gene matches. CDR1 and CDR2 from the germline V gene are MNHNS and SASEGT. CDR3 length: 15 residues.

This clonotype was recorded a few times. This chain joins TRBV18 and TRBJ2-3; D possibly corresponds to TRBD2 (5 bases). CDR3 size: 16 residues. Trimming took off 5 bases at V and 2 bases at J, with 17 bases between the two ends. Germline V gene data show CDR1 as KGHSH and CDR2 as LQKENI. The CDR3 coding sequence is TGTGCCAGCTCAAAACGGACGGAGGTCCACACAGATACGCAGTATTTT. Its protein product is CASSKRTEVHTDTQYF.

The J gene is TRBJ1-1, the V gene TRBV15, with TRBD1 identical over 11 bases. The V gene end was trimmed by 5 bases and the J gene end by 4 bases; junction bases not matched to a gene: 6. The germline V gene encodes CDR1 LNHNV and CDR2 YYDKDF (reference sequence). This CDR3 region has 15 residues. CDR3 sequence (DNA): TGTGCCACCAGCCGGCCGGACAGGGGGCCCACTGAAGCTTTCTTT. It encodes CATSRPDRGPTEAFF.

This sequence joins TRBV30 and TRBJ2-1; D gene ambiguous. The V end was cut by 0 bases, the J end by 8 bases, with 14 bases between. CDR3 length: 14 amino acids. Germline lookup yields CDR1 GTSNPN and CDR2 SVGIG (reference sequence). CDR3 in amino acids: CAWSVSDARDEQFF. The CDR3 region has the DNA TGTGCCTGGAGTGTGAGTGACGCCAGAGATGAGCAGTTCTTC.